This TCR beta chain was captured in a study of cytomegalovirus exposure and HLA in healthy donors. Study-level findings and limits: Immune exposure was documented only through CMV serostatus. In a later analysis, at a false discovery rate of 0.05, roughly 17,000 TCR beta sequences matched HLA alleles. The analysis excluded some indistinguishable V segments, including TRBV6-2 and TRBV6-3. When analyzed later, a missense DCLRE1C variant was found to be linked to TCR beta V- and J-gene trimming.

In regard to this clone: Its antigen is still unknown.

The CDR3 has 13 residues. V was clipped by 2 bases and J by 10 bases; unmatched bases: 8. CDR1 and CDR2 from the germline V gene are LNHDA and SQIVND (reference sequence). PCR was performed using 60 Vbeta and 13 Jbeta primers. Here immunoSEQ multiplex PCR was the method, and the copy in TCRdb shows in-frame clones only, minus some. The sample lists over 130,000 clones; more than 75% were seen once. The chain uses TRBV19 and TRBJ2-7, with 7 bases lining up with TRBD1. The clonotype originates from a middle-aged woman in good health and CMV-seropositive. Sequencing was carried out using PBMCs. For the CDR3, the DNA is TGTGCCAGTAGTATAATCTTGGGACAGATCCAGTACTTC. Protein sequence: CASSIILGQIQYF.